These T cell receptor beta chains were read from a single sample in a study of post-analysis software for immune sequencing data. TCRdb fed the PCR reads into MiXCR, producing one record per CDR3 protein. Of 820,000 or so distinct CDR3 sequences listed, roughly 50% are singletons. Source material: blood. The receptors were gathered from a girl aged 10 to 17 with multiple sclerosis. Both conserved end residues are part of each CDR3. A D gene is named only where the DNA matches it firmly. Size tells how often a clone was seen (once, few, many) or the class of an expanded clone, and some rows leave it out.

clone size	V gene	D gene	CDR3 protein
few	TRBV4-1	-	CASSHLGKNIQYF
few	TRBV5-1	-	CASSPDGPYEQYF
-	TRBV29-1	-	CSVKRRTQVEGYTF
-	TRBV20-1	TRBD2	CSARLPGLEETQYF
-	TRBV30	-	CAWRPDSPGELFF
-	TRBV5-1	-	CASSSTLDTEAFF
-	TRBV7-2	TRBD2	CASSLSTSGRGEQYF
once	TRBV5-6	-	CASSLISEETQYF
few	TRBV7-6	-	CASRPNQGITEAFF
-	TRBV20-1	-	CSATSGGQPQHF
-	TRBV29-1	TRBD1	CSVGTGTGNQPQHF
-	TRBV6-1	-	CASSTGRYEQYF
-	TRBV9	-	CASSVARGSYNEQFF
-	TRBV12-5	-	CASGLQDEQFF
-	TRBV3-1	-	CASSQDPIGTFWQFF
few	TRBV5-5	TRBD1	CASSLTGTGSRKLFF
-	TRBV9	TRBD1	CASSGGGQGDFTDTQYF
few	TRBV20-1	TRBD2	CSANRAGGTDTQYF
-	TRBV5-1	-	CASSLASFRRAGETQYF
once	TRBV27	TRBD2	CASSITTSGTYNEQFF
-	TRBV6-6	-	CASMVYYNEQFF
-	TRBV7-3	-	CASSHRRDPTDTQYF
-	TRBV6-1	-	CASKFNSDSYEQYF
-	TRBV6-5	-	CASRGHVGDTGELFF
once	TRBV20-1	-	CSARDQASFNEKLFF
-	TRBV5-1	TRBD1	CASSLGPSTGTGGGEQYF
-	TRBV7-9	TRBD2	CASSAARPERGYNEQFF
-	TRBV14	TRBD2	CASSSGLAGVKRETQYF
-	TRBV10-1	-	CASSATGSDNEQFF